This TCR beta chain was captured in a study of blood T cells in healthy people across ages. About the study: About one barcoded beta molecule per two T cells was the capture yield of template switching. General observations from the study: A strong correlation was seen between TCR beta diversity and naive T cell percentage. More naive CD4+ cells and higher diversity marked long-lived donors relative to aged donors.

Primers used in a second PCR of roughly 7 to 12 cycles were a sample-barcoded 5' primer and a J-beta primer mix. TCRdb ran MiXCR on the 5' RACE reads and lists one entry per CDR3 protein. The repertoire holds fewer than 900,000 distinct CDR3 sequences, with roughly 49% as singletons. This clonotype was seen more than once but under ten times. Its target is not known. Germline V gene sequence: CDR1 ENHRY, CDR2 SYGVKD. Trimming took 2 bases from V and 5 from J; bases not matched to a gene: 4. The length of the CDR3 is 16 residues. This sequence was found in a woman aged 60-75 years in good health. J is TRBJ2-5 and V is TRBV10-3, with 14 positions matching TRBD2. Sequenced: blood. CDR3 sequence (DNA): TGTGCCATCAGTGAGGGGACTAGCGGGAGTCGGGAGACCCAGTACTTC. Its protein is CAISEGTSGSRETQYF.